Below are 16 T cell receptor beta chains sequenced from a single sample in a study of blood T cell repertoires in COVID-19. The data were produced by immunoSEQ multiplex PCR, yet TCRdb's version contains in-frame clones alone and is incomplete. The sample records 350,000 or so clones, around 87% being singletons. The specimen sequenced was peripheral blood. The receptor source for this set is a woman aged 25 to 39 with COVID-19, enrolled during active disease.

The chain recombines TRBV11-3 with TRBJ2-5; 7 bases match TRBD2. This CDR3 is built from 16 residues. The ends lost 0 bases at V and 7 bases at J; junction bases unmatched: 11. The germline V gene has CDR1 SGHNT and CDR2 YENEEA. CDR3 residues: CASSLESERGVGTQYF. CDR3 nucleotides: TGTGCCAGCAGCTTAGAGAGCGAGCGGGGAGTCGGGACCCAGTACTTC.

V and J are TRBV7-3 and TRBJ2-3; D perhaps matches TRBD1 (7 bases). The CDR3 has 17 residues. CDR1 and CDR2 (germline): SGHTA, FQGTGA. V shed 6 bases and J shed 0 bases, with 19 bases lying between them. CDR3 nucleotides: TGTGCCAGCAGTCCGACAGGGACTTTCTCTAGCACAGATACGCAGTATTTT. It translates to CASSPTGTFSSTDTQYF. Full variable domain (remainder filled in from reference TRBV7-3 and TRBJ2-3): GAGVSQTPSNKVTEKGKYVELRCDPISGHTALYWYRQSLGQGPEFLIYFQGTGAADDSGLPNDRFFAVRPEGSVSTLKIQRTERGDSAVYLCASSPTGTFSSTDTQYFGPGTRLTVL.

This clone was counted once. The chain joins TRBV28 to TRBJ2-1; 14 nucleotides line up with TRBD2. V shed 3 bases, J shed 4 bases, and the junction held 14 bases outside the gene matches. The CDR3 contains 20 residues. Per germline, CDR1 MDHEN and CDR2 SYDVKM. The CDR3 sequence is CASSLGPDGTSGRNYNEQFF. The CDR3 coding sequence is TGTGCCAGCAGTTTGGGGCCCGACGGGACTAGCGGGAGAAATTACAATGAGCAGTTCTTC.

This clone was recorded once. The rearrangement uses TRBV2 and TRBJ1-5; D is undetermined. The CDR3 is 15 amino acids. V was pared by 4 bases and J by 0 bases, with 10 bases between. CDR1 is SNHLY and CDR2 is FYNNEI in the germline V gene. The CDR3 is CASSGEINSNQPQHF. The CDR3 bases are TGTGCCAGCAGTGGGGAGATTAATAGCAATCAGCCCCAGCATTTT.

This clone appeared once. The chain is built from TRBV5-1 and TRBJ2-7; 8 bases fit TRBD2. This CDR3 region has 14 residues. Unmatched junction bases numbered 4, after V lost 1 base and J lost 4 bases. Per the germline V gene, CDR1 is SGHRS and CDR2 is YFSETQ. In DNA, the CDR3 is TGCGCCAGCAGCTTGAGAGCTAGCGGGTACGAGCAGTACTTC. Its translation: CASSLRASGYEQYF.

V and J are TRBV7-8 and TRBJ1-1; D possibly corresponds to TRBD1 (5 bases). This CDR3 spans 14 amino acids. Germline CDR1 SGHVS, CDR2 FQNEAQ. V lost 3 bases to trimming and J lost 7 bases, with 15 bases between them. CDR3 loop: CASSFLREGGEAFF. CDR3 bases: TGTGCCAGCAGCTTTCTCAGGGAGGGTGGTGAAGCTTTCTTT.

J is TRBJ2-1 and V is TRBV5-1; no definite D call. The germline V gene has CDR1 SGHRS and CDR2 YFSETQ. With 0 bases removed from V and 0 bases from J, the gap between germline ends came to 10 bases. The CDR3 consists of 16 residues. CDR3 sequence (DNA): TGCGCCAGCAGCTTGGCAACAGTAAGCTCCTACAATGAGCAGTTCTTC. The encoded protein is CASSLATVSSYNEQFF.

This sequence joins TRBV20-1 and TRBJ2-5; the match to TRBD2 covers 10 bases. The CDR3 loop spans 15 amino acids. Germline CDR1 and CDR2: DFQATT and SNEGSKA (reference sequence). The junction had 5 bases not matched to a gene; V was cut back by 3 bases and J by 1 base. Here the CDR3 reads CSASLSGGIQETQYF. The CDR3 region has the DNA TGCAGTGCTAGTCTTAGCGGGGGGATCCAAGAGACCCAGTACTTC.

The chain is built from TRBV10-2 and TRBJ1-5; 7 nucleotides agree with TRBD1. This CDR3 is built from 14 residues. Looked up from germline, CDR1 is WSHSY and CDR2 is SAAADI. Unmatched junction bases numbered 8, after V lost 4 bases and J lost 8 bases. The chain's CDR3 is CASSGTGTVKPQHF. The CDR3 bases are TGCGCCAGCAGTGGAACCGGGACAGTCAAGCCCCAGCATTTT.

The rearrangement uses TRBV24-1 and TRBJ2-7; tentative D call: TRBD2 (5 bases). In germline, CDR1 is KGHDR, CDR2 SFDVKD. Between the trimmed V and J ends, which lost 5 bases and 0 bases, there was a span of 10 bases. The CDR3 is made up of 14 amino acids. The CDR3 loop reads CATSASGSSYEQYF. In DNA, the CDR3 is TGTGCCACCAGTGCCAGCGGTAGCTCCTACGAGCAGTACTTC.

This chain uses TRBV2 with TRBJ2-1, with D hard to call. Trimming pared 5 bases from V and 9 bases from J, leaving 14 bases between. The V gene's germline CDR1 is SNHLY and CDR2 FYNNEI. The CDR3 is 13 amino acids. CDR3 sequence: CASSPDGSGEQFF. The CDR3 bases are TGTGCCAGCAGTCCCGACGGGTCTGGTGAGCAGTTCTTC.

This clone showed up just a few times. The chain has TRBV6-5 and TRBJ2-1, with TRBD2 matching 10 bases. The V gene's germline CDR1 is MNHEY and CDR2 SVGAGI. The CDR3 extends over 16 amino acids. Unmatched junction bases numbered 10, after V lost 3 bases and J lost 8 bases. DNA for the CDR3: TGTGCCAGCAGTTATCGGACTAGCGGCCATGGGGATGAGCAGTTCTTC. Translated: CASSYRTSGHGDEQFF.

Only a few counts were recorded for this clone. The chain joins TRBV5-1 to TRBJ2-5; the match to TRBD2 covers 9 bases. V lost 4 bases, J lost 1 base, and 2 bases stayed unmatched. Germline CDR1 reads SGHRS; CDR2 reads YFSETQ. The CDR3 is 14 residues long. The CDR3 region has the DNA TGCGCCAGCAGCCTTAGCGGGGGCCAAGAGACCCAGTACTTC. It codes for CASSLSGGQETQYF.

This clone was found a few times. V is TRBV4-1 and J is TRBJ2-2; D is unresolved. Germline CDR1 and CDR2: MGHRA and YSYEKL. The CDR3 has 15 residues. V was trimmed by 3 bases and J by 1 base, leaving 9 bases between them. In DNA, the CDR3 is TGCGCCAGCAGCCACCAGAATCAGAACACCGGGGAGCTGTTTTTT. Encoded protein: CASSHQNQNTGELFF.

This chain joins TRBV11-3 and TRBJ2-1, with 7 bases lining up with TRBD2. The CDR3 is 17 amino acids. V trimming: 1 base; J trimming: 0 bases; junction bases outside the gene matches: 6. The germline V gene encodes CDR1 SGHNT and CDR2 YENEEA. The CDR3 sequence is CASSLGSSSGSYNEQFF. CDR3 DNA sequence: TGTGCCAGCAGCTTAGGTTCCTCTAGCGGCTCCTACAATGAGCAGTTCTTC.

The chain combines TRBV4-1 with TRBJ2-5, with 10 nucleotides matching TRBD1. V shed 4 bases, J shed 2 bases, and the junction held 7 bases outside the gene matches. CDR1 MGHRA and CDR2 YSYEKL come from the germline V gene. The CDR3 loop spans 16 amino acids. CDR3 sequence reads: CASSPTGGRGQETQYF. CDR3 in DNA: TGCGCCAGCAGCCCGACAGGGGGCCGGGGGCAAGAGACCCAGTACTTC.